This paragraph reports one TCR beta chain. Its antigen is unidentified. Carbamazepine had induced Stevens-Johnson syndrome or toxic epidermal necrolysis in the sequenced donors. CDR3 length equals 15 residues. Germline values: CDR1 LNHDA, CDR2 SQIVND (reference sequence). This specimen comes from a study of T cells in severe cutaneous drug reactions. Study overall: Patients in acute or recovery stage gave blister fluids/cells and PBMC.

General study findings and limits: A public TCRbeta CDR3 appeared in all seven CBZ-SJS/TEN blister samples, averaging about 15%.

The iRepertoire multiplex PCR system with TCR subtype-specific primers built both bulk and single-cell libraries. Multiplex PCR targeting V, D and J genes made bulk TCR beta libraries. For each CDR3 protein, TCRdb gives one entry from its re-call of the multiplex PCR reads, without DNA. The sample table sets out 21,000 or so distinct CDR3 sequences. V is TRBV19 and J is TRBJ1-1. The source is a human donor with toxic epidermal necrolysis, a severe cutaneous drug reaction. The sequencing input was PBMCs. This CDR3 is CASSPRTPANTEAFF.